Shown below are 9 T cell receptor beta chains from a single sample sequenced in a study of T-cell reconstitution after alpha-beta-depleted transplantation in children (dated by TCRdb to 2016 to 2017). Library method: PCR. The listed sequencing device is Illumina HiSeq 2500. To normalize quantification of the TCRbeta repertoire, the TCR libraries were built with molecular barcoding that relied on unique molecular identifiers. TCRdb applied fastp at Q25 and MiXCR to the public reads, then kept only in-frame beta chains. When rows share a CDR3 protein, they turn into one entry using the most common DNA and genes. The sample table holds about 98,000 distinct CDR3 sequences, of which around 5.9% were seen once. About 6% of the sample goes to the ten largest clones. The label giving this sample's time point can be read as: day 60 (about 2 months) after transplantation. This specimen's treatment or condition label, per the study, means: allogeneic hematopoietic cell transplantation with graft depleted of TCRalphabeta T cells and CD19 B cells.

The material sequenced was PBMCs, mostly from graft donor cells, taken 60 days after TCRalphabeta/CD19-depleted stem cell transplant. The receptors stem from a female patient aged 2-9 years who had a stem cell transplant for Fanconi anemia, so the T cells may come from the graft donor.

This chain joins TRBV5-1 and TRBJ2-5; 11 bases line up with TRBD1. Trimming at V came to 0 bases and at J to 2 bases, leaving 3 bases not matched to a gene. Germline assignment: CDR1 SGHRS and CDR2 YFSETQ. The CDR3 contains 16 residues. The CDR3: CASSLAWDRGQETQYF. The DNA for the CDR3 is TGCGCCAGCAGCTTGGCGTGGGACAGGGGGCAAGAGACCCAGTACTTC.

This clonotype occurred many times. The J gene is TRBJ2-7, the V gene TRBV10-3, with 8 positions matching TRBD2. The J segment lost 4 bases and the V segment lost 3 bases, leaving 5 bases of the junction unmatched. The CDR3 consists of 14 residues. The germline gives CDR1 ENHRY, CDR2 SYGVKD. In DNA form, the CDR3 reads TGTGCCATCAGTGACCCCAGCGGGAGTTACGAGCAGTACTTC. Protein: CAISDPSGSYEQYF.

This clonotype came up a few times. The chain links TRBV5-1 to TRBJ2-1; TRBD1 might be the D (6 bases). The CDR3 totals 14 residues. V lost 4 bases to trimming and J lost 3 bases, with 11 bases between them. CDR1 SGHRS and CDR2 YFSETQ come from the germline V gene. The CDR3 DNA sequence: TGCGCCAGCAGCATCATACAGGGCTACAATGAGCAGTTCTTC. As protein: CASSIIQGYNEQFF.

At least ten counts were recorded for this clonotype. The J gene is TRBJ2-6, the V gene TRBV3-1; D is uncertain. Germline CDR1 and CDR2: LGHDT and YNNKEL (reference sequence). This CDR3 spans 15 amino acids. Trimming took off 7 bases at V and 1 base at J, with 11 bases between the two ends. In DNA, the CDR3 is TGTGCCAGCAATTCCCGGTTTTCTGGGGCCAACGTCCTGACTTTC. Amino acid sequence: CASNSRFSGANVLTF.

At least ten counts were recorded for this clonotype. V is TRBV28 and J is TRBJ1-1; no reliable D call. Trimming shortened V by 2 bases and J by 3 bases, and 13 bases separated the two germline ends. CDR3 length: 15 amino acids. The germline gives CDR1 MDHEN, CDR2 SYDVKM. As DNA, the CDR3 is TGTGCCAGCAGTTTAGATTGGCCGTCATACACTGAAGCTTTCTTT. Translation gives CASSLDWPSYTEAFF.

There are many counts of this clonotype. The V call is TRBV20-1, the J call TRBJ2-1; TRBD2 aligns across 13 bases. This CDR3 spans 14 amino acids. The ends lost 3 bases at V and 4 bases at J; junction bases unmatched: 0. Looked up from germline, CDR1 is DFQATT and CDR2 is SNEGSKA (reference sequence). This chain's CDR3 is CSARGLAGYNEQFF. CDR3 nucleotides: TGCAGTGCTAGGGGACTAGCGGGGTACAATGAGCAGTTCTTC.

This clonotype was seen ten or more times. The chain links TRBV5-1 to TRBJ2-3; tentative D call: TRBD2 (5 bases). The CDR3 runs 14 residues. Germline CDR1 and CDR2: SGHRS and YFSETQ. Trimming shortened V by 0 bases and J by 2 bases, and 7 bases separated the two germline ends. CDR3 in DNA: TGCGCCAGCAGCTTGGGGGGAGTCACAGATACGCAGTATTTT. It codes for CASSLGGVTDTQYF.

Ten or more counts support this clonotype. The J gene is TRBJ2-2, the V gene TRBV20-1, with D possibly matching TRBD2 (6 bases). CDR1 is DFQATT, CDR2 SNEGSKA, per germline (reference sequence). This CDR3 spans 14 amino acids. Trimming pared 6 bases from V and 2 bases from J, leaving 13 bases between. CDR3 residues: CSALAVPNTGELFF. Written as DNA, the CDR3 is TGCAGTGCCTTAGCGGTCCCTAACACCGGGGAGCTGTTTTTT.

This clonotype came up many times. V usage is TRBV29-1 and J usage is TRBJ2-1; D not resolved. The CDR3 consists of 14 residues. V dropped 2 bases and J dropped 2 bases, with 10 bases sitting between them. Germline CDR1 is SQVTM and CDR2 is ANQGSEA. CDR3 bases: TGCAGCGTTGAACGCTCGACAACCTACAATGAGCAGTTCTTC. This gives the protein CSVERSTTYNEQFF.